One and the same sample provided the 25 T cell receptor beta chains below, sequenced in a study of T cells in Graves' hyperthyroidism and ophthalmopathy. Amplified regions were TCR beta CDR3 sequences from RNA transcripts. When the TCR CDR3 underwent first-round RT-PCR, the HTBI primer set was used. TCRdb used MiXCR to reprocess the multiplex PCR reads, holding one entry per CDR3 protein. The sample carries hundreds of thousands of distinct CDR3 sequences, about 38% recorded once. The sample comprised blood. The receptor set was obtained from a man younger than 35 with Graves' hyperthyroidism.

This rearrangement joins TRBV9 to TRBJ1-6; D remains ambiguous. CDR1 is SGDLS and CDR2 is YYNGEE in the germline V gene. V was cut by 5 bases and J by 6 bases, with 15 bases left in between. This CDR3 region has 15 residues. The CDR3 bases are TGTGCCAGCAGTCACTCCGGGTCTACTAATTCACCCCTCCACTTT. This encodes CASSHSGSTNSPLHF.

On this clonotype itself: At one end the junction does not follow the germline gene, possibly because of a read error. The rearrangement uses TRBV19 and TRBJ2-6, with TRBD1 identical over 9 bases. The CDR3 loop spans 14 amino acids. In germline, CDR1 is LNHDA, CDR2 SQIVND (reference sequence). For the CDR3, the DNA is TGTGCCAGTAGTCTTGGGGGGACAGGGTTCGCTGAAGCTTTC. Translating gives CASSLGGTGFAEAF.

This clonotype appeared a single time. Compared with germline, one end of the junction differs, possibly owing to a read error. The V and J genes are TRBV7-2 and TRBJ1-1; the D gene is possibly TRBD1 (5 bases). CDR3 length equals 13 residues. Germline values: CDR1 SGHTA, CDR2 FQGNSA. CDR3 nucleotides: TGTGCCGGCAGCCCACAGGAGAACACTGAAGCTTTCTTT. Translated, it gives CAGSPQENTEAFF.

This clonotype was observed at least ten times. CDR3 sequence (DNA): TGTGCCAGCAGTGAAATGGGGTACGAGCAGTACTTC. This translates into CASSEMGYEQYF. This rearrangement joins TRBV2 to TRBJ2-7; D not certain. The CDR3 has 12 residues. The ends were cut back, 2 bases at V and 4 bases at J, with 6 bases in the middle. Per germline, CDR1 SNHLY and CDR2 FYNNEI.

The genes are TRBV5-1 and TRBJ2-7; TRBD1 aligns across 11 bases. Germline CDR1 is SGHRS and CDR2 is YFSETQ. CDR3 length equals 15 residues. V dropped 4 bases and J dropped 3; count of bases not matched to a gene: 6. The CDR3 coding sequence is TGCGCCAGCAGCCGAGGACAGGGGGCCCACTACGAGCAGTACTTC. Protein sequence: CASSRGQGAHYEQYF.

This clonotype was seen a few times. CDR3 sequence: CASSPPNRGLDAFF. The CDR3 DNA is TGTGCCAGCAGCCCTCCTAACAGGGGCCTGGATGCTTTCTTT. This chain links TRBV7-9 with TRBJ1-1, with 7 bases lining up with TRBD1. V shed 5 bases and J 11 bases; nucleotides not matched to a gene: 14. Germline V gene lookup returns CDR1 SEHNR and CDR2 FQNEAQ (reference sequence). The CDR3 has 14 residues.

This clonotype was seen repeatedly, ten times or more. This rearrangement joins TRBV6-5 to TRBJ1-3, with a weak D call TRBD1 (5 bases). Trimming stripped 5 bases from V and 16 bases from J, with 24 bases between. The CDR3 totals 14 residues. Germline-derived CDR1 and CDR2 are MNHEY and SVGAGI. For the CDR3, the DNA is TGTGCCAGCAGTCCACCGGGACTCCAGCGGTTACTTTATTTT. It specifies CASSPPGLQRLLYF.

This chain joins TRBV20-1 and TRBJ2-3; tentative D call: TRBD1 (5 bases). Germline loops: CDR1 DFQATT, CDR2 SNEGSKA (reference sequence). This CDR3 comprises 14 residues. The V end lost 5 bases, the J end lost 2 bases, and 14 bases lay between the germline ends. DNA of the CDR3: TGCAGTGCTCGTGGGGCTGGCTACACAGATACGCAGTATTTT. It encodes CSARGAGYTDTQYF.

This clonotype was counted a few times. The V and J genes are TRBV20-1 and TRBJ1-4, with D perhaps TRBD1 (6 bases). The CDR3 runs 16 residues. Germline V gene sequence: CDR1 DFQATT, CDR2 SNEGSKA (reference sequence). V dropped 0 bases and J dropped 5 bases, with 16 bases sitting between them. The CDR3 loop reads CSARDPAGTPNEKLFF. CDR3 in DNA: TGCAGTGCTAGAGATCCCGCCGGGACACCGAATGAAAAACTGTTTTTT.

The rearrangement links TRBV7-2 to TRBJ2-2; 10 bases fit TRBD2. Germline values: CDR1 SGHTA, CDR2 FQGNSA. This CDR3 spans 16 amino acids. Germline trimming cut 5 bases from V and 1 base from J; bases unmatched to any gene: 4. CDR3 sequence reads: CASSPLAGVNTGELFF. The CDR3 coding sequence is TGTGCCAGCAGCCCCCTAGCGGGGGTGAACACCGGGGAGCTGTTTTTT.

This CDR3 is CASNPWGAGNTIYF. The CDR3 nucleotides read TGTGCCAGCAACCCATGGGGGGCTGGAAACACCATATATTTT. The V call is TRBV5-4, the J call TRBJ1-3; TRBD1 might be the D (5 bases). Germline CDR1 SGHNT, CDR2 YYREEE (reference sequence). Trimming stripped 6 bases from V and 2 bases from J, with 12 bases between. The CDR3 is made up of 14 amino acids.

This clonotype came up many times. This chain links TRBV10-3 with TRBJ2-7; D remains ambiguous. The CDR3 is 13 residues long. From germline, CDR1 is ENHRY and CDR2 SYGVKD. The V end lost 0 bases, the J end lost 3 bases, and 6 bases lay between the germline ends. For the CDR3, the DNA is TGTGCCATCAGTGAGTCGCTGGTCTACGAGCAGTACTTC. This gives the protein CAISESLVYEQYF.

In regard to this clonotype: This sequence may be a read error, since a much larger clone differs from it by one base. The rearrangement joins TRBV20-1 to TRBJ2-5; D remains ambiguous. With 3 bases removed from V and 1 base from J, the gap between germline ends came to 9 bases. Germline V lookup: CDR1 DFQATT, CDR2 SNEGSKA (reference sequence). This CDR3 comprises 13 residues. The DNA for the CDR3 is TGCAGTGCTAGGACTGTTGGCCAAGAGACCCAGTACTTC. Translating gives CSARTVGQETQYF.

Notes on this clonotype: A much larger clone is a single base away; this may be a read error. V is TRBV10-2 and J is TRBJ2-7; D might be TRBD1 (5 bases). Germline V gene lookup returns CDR1 WSHSY and CDR2 SAAADI. The CDR3 covers 15 residues. The CDR3 spells CASREFAQGPYEQYF. The CDR3 DNA reads as TGCGCCAGCAGAGAGTTTGCGCAGGGCCCCTACGAGCAGTACTTC.

This chain uses TRBV13 with TRBJ1-1; 9 positions match TRBD1. Germline V gene data show CDR1 as PRHDT and CDR2 as FYEKMQ (reference sequence). The trim removed 5 bases at V and 8 bases at J, leaving 12 bases unmatched. The CDR3 extends over 15 amino acids. CDR3 protein: CASSLTGGSSREAFF. Here the CDR3 DNA reads TGTGCCAGCAGCCTGACAGGGGGTAGTAGTCGCGAAGCTTTCTTT.

V is TRBV11-3 and J is TRBJ2-5; no clear D gene. With 7 bases removed from V and 2 bases from J, the gap between germline ends came to 11 bases. There are 13 residues in the CDR3. Germline V gene lookup returns CDR1 SGHNT and CDR2 YENEEA. CDR3 region: CASTMGIQETQYF. The CDR3, as DNA: TGTGCCAGCACTATGGGGATACAAGAGACCCAGTACTTC.

The rearrangement joins TRBV4-1 to TRBJ1-1; possible D gene TRBD1, 5 bases. This CDR3 comprises 14 residues. V was shortened by 0 bases and J by 5 bases, with 10 bases between the two germline ends. Germline lookup yields CDR1 MGHRA and CDR2 YSYEKL. This CDR3 reads CASSQDPTDTEAFF. The CDR3 nucleotides read TGCGCCAGCAGCCAAGATCCGACAGATACTGAAGCTTTCTTT.

In its sample, this clonotype was seen many times. The gene calls are TRBV7-6 and TRBJ1-6; no definite D call. The germline V gene encodes CDR1 SGHVS and CDR2 FNYEAQ. Between the trimmed V and J ends, which lost 5 bases and 5 bases, there was a span of 10 bases. CDR3 length: 14 residues. As DNA, the CDR3 is TGTGCCAGCAGCACCGGGGTAAATAATTCACCCCTCCACTTT. Translation: CASSTGVNNSPLHF.

This clonotype was detected many times. The chain links TRBV12-3 or TRBV12-4 to TRBJ2-2, with TRBD1 as a possible D gene (5 bases). V lost 7 bases to trimming and J lost 7 bases, with 13 bases between them. The CDR3 runs to 13 residues. The CDR3 nucleotides are TGTGCCAGCAACCCAGGGTCTAACGGGGAGCTGTTTTTT. Amino acid sequence: CASNPGSNGELFF.

This clonotype was picked up a small number of times. V gene TRBV7-8 combines with J gene TRBJ2-2; no firm D call. Trimming shortened V by 0 bases and J by 10 bases, and 6 bases separated the two germline ends. The CDR3 is 12 amino acids. Germline loops: CDR1 SGHVS, CDR2 FQNEAQ. The CDR3 here is CASSLAGKELFF. The CDR3 nucleotides read TGTGCCAGCAGCTTAGCAGGGAAGGAGCTGTTTTTT.

This clonotype was counted at least ten times. This chain links TRBV29-1 with TRBJ2-7; 7 bases fit TRBD1. Germline V lookup: CDR1 SQVTM, CDR2 ANQGSEA. J gave up 6 bases and V 3 bases, and 8 bases lay outside the gene matches. This CDR3 comprises 13 residues. The CDR3 here is CSVDGQGVTEQYF. As DNA, the CDR3 is TGCAGCGTTGACGGGCAGGGGGTTACCGAGCAGTACTTC.

The chain is built from TRBV7-9 and TRBJ2-5; tentative D call: TRBD2 (5 bases). The CDR3 length is 16 residues. V was shortened by 4 bases and J by 5 bases, with 20 bases between the two germline ends. CDR1 and CDR2 from the germline V gene are SEHNR and FQNEAQ (reference sequence). The CDR3 bases are TGTGCCAGCAGCTCGGAGGACGGCCTCTTGTCTGAGACCCAGTACTTC. Translation: CASSSEDGLLSETQYF.

This chain uses TRBV9 with TRBJ2-2, with D tentatively TRBD2 (5 bases). CDR1 is SGDLS and CDR2 is YYNGEE in the germline V gene. CDR3 length: 13 residues. Trimming took off 6 bases at V and 4 bases at J, with 10 bases between the two ends. CDR3 region: CASTRGLTGELFF. In nucleotides, the CDR3 is TGTGCCAGCACCCGAGGGCTCACCGGGGAGCTGTTTTTT.

The chain combines TRBV20-1 with TRBJ1-5; D gene uncertain. V lost 3 bases to trimming and J lost 14 bases, with 14 bases between them. This CDR3 has 11 residues. CDR1 and CDR2 from the germline V gene are DFQATT and SNEGSKA (reference sequence). In nucleotides, the CDR3 is TGCAGTGCTAGGTATAATAGATACGAGCATTTT. It specifies CSARYNRYEHF.

This clonotype has a count of ten or more. The chain couples TRBV7-9 to TRBJ2-6; 7 bases line up with TRBD1. CDR1 is SEHNR, CDR2 FQNEAQ, per germline (reference sequence). The CDR3 consists of 15 residues. V was clipped by 5 bases and J by 5 bases; unmatched bases: 6. CDR3 region: CASSQGQPWANVLTF. Here the CDR3 DNA reads TGTGCCAGCAGCCAGGGACAGCCCTGGGCCAACGTCCTGACTTTC.